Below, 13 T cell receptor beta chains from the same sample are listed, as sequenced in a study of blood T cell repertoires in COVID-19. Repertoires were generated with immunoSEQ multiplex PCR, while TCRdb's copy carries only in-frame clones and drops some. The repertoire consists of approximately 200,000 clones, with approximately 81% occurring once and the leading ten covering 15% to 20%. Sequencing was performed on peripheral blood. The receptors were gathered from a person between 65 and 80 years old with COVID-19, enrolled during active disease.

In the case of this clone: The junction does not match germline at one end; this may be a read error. As DNA, the CDR3 is TGCAGTGCTAACCCAGCCGGGACTCCAATCTTC. This translates into CSANPAGTPIF. The chain couples TRBV20-1 to TRBJ1-2; TRBD1 might be the D (5 bases). Per germline, CDR1 DFQATT and CDR2 SNEGSKA (reference sequence). This CDR3 comprises 11 residues.

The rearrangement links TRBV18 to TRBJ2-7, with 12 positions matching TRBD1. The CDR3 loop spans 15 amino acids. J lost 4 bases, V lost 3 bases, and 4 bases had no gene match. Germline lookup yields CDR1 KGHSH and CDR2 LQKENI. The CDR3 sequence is CASSPGQGARYEQYF. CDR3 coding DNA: TGTGCCAGCTCACCGGGACAGGGGGCCAGATACGAGCAGTACTTC.

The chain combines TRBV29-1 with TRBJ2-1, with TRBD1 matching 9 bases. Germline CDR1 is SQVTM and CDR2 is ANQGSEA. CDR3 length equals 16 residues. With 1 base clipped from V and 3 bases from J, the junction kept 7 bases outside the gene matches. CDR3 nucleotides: TGCAGCGTTGAAGCCCGGACAGGGGCGGGCTACAATGAGCAGTTCTTC. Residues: CSVEARTGAGYNEQFF.

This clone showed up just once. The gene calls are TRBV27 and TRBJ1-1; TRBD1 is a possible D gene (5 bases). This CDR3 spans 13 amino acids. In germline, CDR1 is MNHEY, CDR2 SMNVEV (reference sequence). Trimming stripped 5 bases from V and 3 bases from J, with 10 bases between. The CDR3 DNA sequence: TGTGCCAGCAGTGAGACAGTGGACACTGAAGCTTTCTTT. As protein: CASSETVDTEAFF.

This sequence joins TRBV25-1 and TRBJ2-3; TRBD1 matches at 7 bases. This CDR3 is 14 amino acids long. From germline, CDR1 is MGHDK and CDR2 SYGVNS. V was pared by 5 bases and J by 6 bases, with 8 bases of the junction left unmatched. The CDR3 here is CASSSRGTVDTQYF. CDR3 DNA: TGTGCCAGCAGTTCCCGAGGGACAGTCGATACGCAGTATTTT.

The DNA for the CDR3 is TGTGCCAGCAGCTCAACTAGCGGGGGTAACGGGCCGTACTTC. Amino acids: CASSSTSGGNGPYF. The rearrangement joins TRBV6-2 or TRBV6-3 to TRBJ2-7, with 11 nucleotides matching TRBD2. The CDR3 has 14 amino acids. Trimming removed 6 bases from V and 12 bases from J; junction bases left unmatched: 13. Germline V lookup: CDR1 MNHEY, CDR2 SVGEGT.

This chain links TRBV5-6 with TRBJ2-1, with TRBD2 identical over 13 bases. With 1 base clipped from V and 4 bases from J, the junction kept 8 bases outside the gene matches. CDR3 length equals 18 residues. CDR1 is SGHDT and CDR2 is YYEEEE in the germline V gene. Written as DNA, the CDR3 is TGTGCCAGCAGCTTGTCCCGACTAGCGGGGGGCGGGTACAATGAGCAGTTCTTC. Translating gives CASSLSRLAGGGYNEQFF.

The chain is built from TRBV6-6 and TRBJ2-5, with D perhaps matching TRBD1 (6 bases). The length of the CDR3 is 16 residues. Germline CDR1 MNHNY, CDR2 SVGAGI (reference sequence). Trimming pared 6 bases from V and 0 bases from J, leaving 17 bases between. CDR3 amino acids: CASSQRTATYQETQYF. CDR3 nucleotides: TGTGCCAGCAGCCAACGGACAGCTACATACCAAGAGACCCAGTACTTC.

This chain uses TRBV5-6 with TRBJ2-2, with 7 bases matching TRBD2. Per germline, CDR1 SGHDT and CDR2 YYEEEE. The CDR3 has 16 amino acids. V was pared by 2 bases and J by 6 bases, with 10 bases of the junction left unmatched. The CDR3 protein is CASSFNSGPQPGELFF. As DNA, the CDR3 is TGTGCCAGCAGCTTTAATAGCGGGCCCCAGCCCGGGGAGCTGTTTTTT.

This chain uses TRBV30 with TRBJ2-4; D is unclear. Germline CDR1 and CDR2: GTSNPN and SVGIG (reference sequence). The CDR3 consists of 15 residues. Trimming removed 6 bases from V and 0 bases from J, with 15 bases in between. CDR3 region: CACQTVRIAKNIQYF. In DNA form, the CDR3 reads TGTGCCTGCCAAACAGTAAGAATAGCCAAAAACATTCAGTACTTC.

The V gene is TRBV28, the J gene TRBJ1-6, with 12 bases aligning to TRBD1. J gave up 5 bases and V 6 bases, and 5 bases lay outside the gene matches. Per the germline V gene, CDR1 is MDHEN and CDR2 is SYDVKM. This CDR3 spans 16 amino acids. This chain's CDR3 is CASRRDRGPNNSPLHF. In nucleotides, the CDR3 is TGTGCCAGCAGAAGGGACAGGGGGCCCAATAATTCACCCCTCCACTTT.

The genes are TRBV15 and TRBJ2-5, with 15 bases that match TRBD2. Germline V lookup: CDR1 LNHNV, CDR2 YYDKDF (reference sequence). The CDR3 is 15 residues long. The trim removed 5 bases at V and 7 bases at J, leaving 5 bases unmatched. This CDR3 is CATSGLAGGLGTQYF. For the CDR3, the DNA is TGTGCCACCAGCGGACTAGCGGGAGGGCTCGGGACCCAGTACTTC.

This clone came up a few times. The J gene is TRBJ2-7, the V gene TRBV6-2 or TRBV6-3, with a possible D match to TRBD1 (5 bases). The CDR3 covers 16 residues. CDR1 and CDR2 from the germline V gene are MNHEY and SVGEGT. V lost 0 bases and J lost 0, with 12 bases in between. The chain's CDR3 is CASSYSQGAASYEQYF. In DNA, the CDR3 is TGTGCCAGCAGTTACTCTCAAGGGGCAGCCTCCTACGAGCAGTACTTC.